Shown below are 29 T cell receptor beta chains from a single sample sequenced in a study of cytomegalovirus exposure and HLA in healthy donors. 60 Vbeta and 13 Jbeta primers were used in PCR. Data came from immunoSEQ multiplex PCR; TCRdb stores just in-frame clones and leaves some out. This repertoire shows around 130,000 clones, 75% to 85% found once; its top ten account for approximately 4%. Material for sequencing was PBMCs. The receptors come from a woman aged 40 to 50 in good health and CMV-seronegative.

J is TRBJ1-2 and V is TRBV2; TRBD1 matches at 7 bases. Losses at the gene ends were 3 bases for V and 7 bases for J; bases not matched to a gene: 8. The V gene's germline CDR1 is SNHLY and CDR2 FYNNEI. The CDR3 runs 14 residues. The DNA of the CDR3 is TGTGCCAGCAGTGAGGGCAGGGGGTCCCCTGGCTACACCTTC. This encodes CASSEGRGSPGYTF.

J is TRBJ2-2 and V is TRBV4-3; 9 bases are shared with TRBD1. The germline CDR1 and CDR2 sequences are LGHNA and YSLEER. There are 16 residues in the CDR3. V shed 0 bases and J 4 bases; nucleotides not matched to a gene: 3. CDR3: CASSQDVTGGTGELFF. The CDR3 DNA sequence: TGCGCCAGCAGCCAAGATGTGACAGGGGGCACCGGGGAGCTGTTTTTT.

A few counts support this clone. The CDR3 loop is CASSPRDYYEQYF. For the CDR3, the DNA is TGTGCCAGCAGCCCCCGGGACTACTACGAGCAGTACTTC. The gene calls are TRBV7-9 and TRBJ2-7, with 7 positions matching TRBD2. The junction had 4 bases not matched to a gene; V was cut back by 5 bases and J by 3 bases. This CDR3 is 13 amino acids long. Germline CDR1 reads SEHNR; CDR2 reads FQNEAQ (reference sequence).

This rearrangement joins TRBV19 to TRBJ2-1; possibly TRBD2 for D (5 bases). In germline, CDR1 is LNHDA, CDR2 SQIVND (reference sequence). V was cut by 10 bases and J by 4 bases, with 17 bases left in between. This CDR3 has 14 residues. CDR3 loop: CATQDQPGYNEQFF. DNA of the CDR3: TGTGCCACCCAGGACCAACCGGGGTACAATGAGCAGTTCTTC.

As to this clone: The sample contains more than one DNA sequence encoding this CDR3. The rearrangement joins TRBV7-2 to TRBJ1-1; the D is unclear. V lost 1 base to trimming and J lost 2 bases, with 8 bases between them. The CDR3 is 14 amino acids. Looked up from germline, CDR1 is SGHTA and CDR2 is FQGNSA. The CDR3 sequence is CASSLGRGNTEAFF. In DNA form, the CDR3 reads TGTGCCAGCAGCTTAGGTCGGGGAAACACTGAAGCTTTCTTT.

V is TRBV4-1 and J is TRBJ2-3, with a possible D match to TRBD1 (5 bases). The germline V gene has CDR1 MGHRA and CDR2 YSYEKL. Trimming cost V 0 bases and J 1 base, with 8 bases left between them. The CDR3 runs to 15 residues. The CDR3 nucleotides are TGCGCCAGCAGCCAAGAGGGGCGGCGCACAGATACGCAGTATTTT. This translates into CASSQEGRRTDTQYF.

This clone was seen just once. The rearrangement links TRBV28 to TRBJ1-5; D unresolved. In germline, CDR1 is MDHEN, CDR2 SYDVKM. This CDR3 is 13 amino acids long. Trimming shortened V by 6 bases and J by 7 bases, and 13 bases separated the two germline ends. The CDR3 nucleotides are TGTGCCAGCAGACCCTTGGGAGGACAGCCCCAGCATTTT. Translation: CASRPLGGQPQHF.

The CDR3 protein is CASSQDRREGRETQYF. In DNA, the CDR3 is TGTGCCAGCAGCCAAGATCGCCGGGAGGGCCGAGAGACCCAGTACTTC. The chain has TRBV4-2 and TRBJ2-5; TRBD2 aligns across 8 bases. V gave up 0 bases and J gave up 4 bases; unmatched junction bases: 7. Germline CDR1 reads LGHNA; CDR2 reads YNFKEQ. The CDR3 has 16 amino acids.

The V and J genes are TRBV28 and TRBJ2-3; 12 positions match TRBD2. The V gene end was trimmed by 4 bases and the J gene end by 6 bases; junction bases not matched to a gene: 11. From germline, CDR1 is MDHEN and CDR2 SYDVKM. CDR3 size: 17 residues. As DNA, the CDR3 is TGTGCCAGCAGTTCCACCAGACTAGCGGGAGCACGGGATACGCAGTATTTT. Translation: CASSSTRLAGARDTQYF. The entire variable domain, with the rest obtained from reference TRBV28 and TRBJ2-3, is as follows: DVKVTQSSRYLVKRTGEKVFLECVQDMDHENMFWYRQDPGLGLRLIYFSYDVKMKEKGDIPEGYSVSREKKERFSLILESASTNQTSMYLCASSSTRLAGARDTQYFGPGTRLTVL.

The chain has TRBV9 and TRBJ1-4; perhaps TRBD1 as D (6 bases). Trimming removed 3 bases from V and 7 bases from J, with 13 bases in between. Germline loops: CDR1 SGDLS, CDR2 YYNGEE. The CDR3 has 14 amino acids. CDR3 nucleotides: TGTGCCAGCAGCGCAAGGGGGGGTTGTGAAAAACTGTTTTTT. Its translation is CASSARGGCEKLFF.

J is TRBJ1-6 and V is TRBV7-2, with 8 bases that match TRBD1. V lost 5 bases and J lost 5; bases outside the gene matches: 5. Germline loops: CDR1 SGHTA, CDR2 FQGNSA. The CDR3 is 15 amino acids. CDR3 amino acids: CASSGQGADNSPLHF. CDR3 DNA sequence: TGTGCCAGCAGCGGCCAGGGGGCTGATAATTCACCCCTCCACTTT.

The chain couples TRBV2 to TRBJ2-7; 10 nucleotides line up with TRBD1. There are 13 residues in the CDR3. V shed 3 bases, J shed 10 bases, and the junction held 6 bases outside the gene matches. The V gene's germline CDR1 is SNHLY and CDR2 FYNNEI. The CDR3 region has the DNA TGTGCCAGCAGTGATCGTGACAGGGGGCAACAGTACTTC. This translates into CASSDRDRGQQYF.

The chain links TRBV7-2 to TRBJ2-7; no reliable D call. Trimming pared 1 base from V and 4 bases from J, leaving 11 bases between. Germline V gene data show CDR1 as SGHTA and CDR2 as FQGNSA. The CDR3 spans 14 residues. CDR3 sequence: CASSLGAGSYEQYF. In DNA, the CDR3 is TGTGCCAGCAGCTTAGGGGCAGGTTCTTACGAGCAGTACTTC.

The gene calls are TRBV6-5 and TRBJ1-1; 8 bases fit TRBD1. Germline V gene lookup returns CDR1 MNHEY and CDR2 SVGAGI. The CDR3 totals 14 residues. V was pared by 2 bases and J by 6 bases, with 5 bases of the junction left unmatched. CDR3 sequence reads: CASSYATGAPEAFF. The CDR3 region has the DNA TGTGCCAGCAGTTACGCGACAGGGGCTCCTGAAGCTTTCTTT.

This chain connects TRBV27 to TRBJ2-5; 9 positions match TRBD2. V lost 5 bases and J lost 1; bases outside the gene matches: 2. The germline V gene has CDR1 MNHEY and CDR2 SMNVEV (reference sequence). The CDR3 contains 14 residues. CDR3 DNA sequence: TGTGCCAGCAGTCTAGCGGGGCCCCAAGAGACCCAGTACTTC. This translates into CASSLAGPQETQYF.

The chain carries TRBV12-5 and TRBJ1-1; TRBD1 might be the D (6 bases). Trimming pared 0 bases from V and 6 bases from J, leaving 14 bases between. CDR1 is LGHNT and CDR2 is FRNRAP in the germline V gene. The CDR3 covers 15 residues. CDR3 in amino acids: CASGLVAGGSAEAFF. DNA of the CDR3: TGTGCTAGTGGTTTGGTAGCGGGGGGCTCTGCTGAAGCTTTCTTT.

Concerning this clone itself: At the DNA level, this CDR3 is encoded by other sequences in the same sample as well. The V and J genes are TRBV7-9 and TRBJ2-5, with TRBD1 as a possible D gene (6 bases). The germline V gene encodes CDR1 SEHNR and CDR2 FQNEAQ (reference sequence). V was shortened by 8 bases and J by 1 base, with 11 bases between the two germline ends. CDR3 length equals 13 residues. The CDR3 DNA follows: TGTGCCAGCGGAGTGGGGGCCCAAGAGACCCAGTACTTC. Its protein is CASGVGAQETQYF.

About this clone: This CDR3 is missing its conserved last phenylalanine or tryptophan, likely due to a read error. This CDR3 is CASRGQAYGYTL. The DNA for the CDR3 is TGTGCCAGCCGAGGACAGGCCTATGGCTACACCCTC. V usage is TRBV2 and J usage is TRBJ1-2; 7 nucleotides line up with TRBD1. The trim removed 8 bases at V and 4 bases at J, leaving 4 bases unmatched. Germline V CDR1 and CDR2: SNHLY, FYNNEI. The CDR3 contains 12 residues.

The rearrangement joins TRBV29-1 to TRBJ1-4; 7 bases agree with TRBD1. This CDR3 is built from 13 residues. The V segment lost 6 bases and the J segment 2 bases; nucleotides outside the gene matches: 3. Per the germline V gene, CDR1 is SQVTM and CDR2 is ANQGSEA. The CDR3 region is CSVRGETNEKLFF. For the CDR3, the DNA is TGCAGCGTCAGGGGGGAGACTAATGAAAAACTGTTTTTT.

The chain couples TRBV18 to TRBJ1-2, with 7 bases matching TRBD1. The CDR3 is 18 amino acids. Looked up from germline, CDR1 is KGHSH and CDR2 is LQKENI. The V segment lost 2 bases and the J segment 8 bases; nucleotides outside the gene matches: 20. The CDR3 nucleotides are TGTGCCAGCTCACCAATAGGGGACAGCCGACAATTACAACGGGGCTACACCTTC. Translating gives CASSPIGDSRQLQRGYTF.

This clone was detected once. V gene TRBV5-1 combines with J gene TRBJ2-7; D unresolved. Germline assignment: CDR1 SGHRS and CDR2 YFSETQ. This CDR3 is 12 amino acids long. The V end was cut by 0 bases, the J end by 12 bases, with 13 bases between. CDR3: CASSLAGVGRYF. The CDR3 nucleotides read TGCGCCAGCAGCTTGGCGGGTGTCGGCCGGTACTTC.

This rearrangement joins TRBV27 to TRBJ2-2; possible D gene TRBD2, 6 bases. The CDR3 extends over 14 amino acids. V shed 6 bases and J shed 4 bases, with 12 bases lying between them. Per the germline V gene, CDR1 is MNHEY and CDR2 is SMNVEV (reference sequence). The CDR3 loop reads CASSLRDFTGELFF. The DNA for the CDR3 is TGTGCCAGCAGCCTCCGGGACTTCACCGGGGAGCTGTTTTTT.

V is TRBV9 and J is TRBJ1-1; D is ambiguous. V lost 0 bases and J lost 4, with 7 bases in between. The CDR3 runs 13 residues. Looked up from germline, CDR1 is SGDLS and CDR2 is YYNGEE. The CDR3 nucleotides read TGTGCCAGCAGCGTAGAGACTGTCACTGAAGCTTTCTTT. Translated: CASSVETVTEAFF.

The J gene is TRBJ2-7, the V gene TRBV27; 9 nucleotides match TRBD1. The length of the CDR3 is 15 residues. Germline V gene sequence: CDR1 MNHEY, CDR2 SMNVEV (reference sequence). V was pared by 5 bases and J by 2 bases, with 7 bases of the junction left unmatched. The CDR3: CASSRSGTGTYEQYF. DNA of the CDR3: TGTGCCAGCAGTCGCTCCGGGACAGGGACCTACGAGCAGTACTTC.

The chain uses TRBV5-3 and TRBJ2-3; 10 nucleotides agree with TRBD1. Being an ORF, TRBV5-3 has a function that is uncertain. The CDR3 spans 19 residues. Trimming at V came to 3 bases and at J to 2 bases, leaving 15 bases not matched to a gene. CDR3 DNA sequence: TGTGCCAGAAGCTCATACGAACGGGGACAGGGGTTTTACACAGATACGCAGTATTTT. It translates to CARSSYERGQGFYTDTQYF.

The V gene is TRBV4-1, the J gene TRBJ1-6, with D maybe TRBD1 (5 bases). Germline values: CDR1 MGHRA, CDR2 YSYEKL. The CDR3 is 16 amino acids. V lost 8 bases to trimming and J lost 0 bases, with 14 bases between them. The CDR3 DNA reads TGCGCCAGCCGCAGGGACTCGAGCTCCTATAATTCACCCCTCCACTTT. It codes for CASRRDSSSYNSPLHF.

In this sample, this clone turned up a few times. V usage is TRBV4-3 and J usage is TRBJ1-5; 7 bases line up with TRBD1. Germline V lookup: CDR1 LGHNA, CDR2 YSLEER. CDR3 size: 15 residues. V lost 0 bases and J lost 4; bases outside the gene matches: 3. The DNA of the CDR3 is TGCGCCAGCAGCCAAGATGGACAGGCGAATCAGCCCCAGCATTTT. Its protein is CASSQDGQANQPQHF.

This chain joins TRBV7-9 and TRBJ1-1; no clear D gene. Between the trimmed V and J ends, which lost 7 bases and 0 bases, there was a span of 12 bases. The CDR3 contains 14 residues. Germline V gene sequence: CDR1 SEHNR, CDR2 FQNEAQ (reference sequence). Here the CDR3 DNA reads TGTGCCAGCATCCAACACAATATGAACACTGAAGCTTTCTTT. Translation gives CASIQHNMNTEAFF.

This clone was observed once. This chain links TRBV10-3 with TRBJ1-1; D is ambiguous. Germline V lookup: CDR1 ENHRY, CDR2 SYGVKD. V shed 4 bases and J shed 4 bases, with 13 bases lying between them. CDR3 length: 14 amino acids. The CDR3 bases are TGTGCCATCAGTGGAAGAGAGTCGAGCACTGAAGCTTTCTTT. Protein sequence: CAISGRESSTEAFF.